One and the same sample provided the 20 T cell receptor beta chains below, sequenced in a study of T cell changes during pregnancy in multiple sclerosis. Generated by immunoSEQ multiplex PCR, the TCRdb table keeps only in-frame clones and is missing some. Of fewer than 75,000 clones in the sample, more than 85% were seen once. This material consisted of CD8+ T cells from peripheral blood mononuclear cells, taken before pregnancy. The receptors originated from a female donor with multiple sclerosis, enrolled in a pregnancy study.

The chain couples TRBV27 to TRBJ2-5; 9 positions agree with TRBD2. CDR1 is MNHEY and CDR2 is SMNVEV in the germline V gene (reference sequence). There are 14 residues in the CDR3. After removal of 3 bases from V and 2 bases from J, the junction contained 1 base not matched to a gene. As DNA, the CDR3 is TGTGCCAGCAGTTTTACTAGCGGGCAAGAGACCCAGTACTTC. Amino acids: CASSFTSGQETQYF.

This rearrangement joins TRBV6-1 to TRBJ1-4; the D gene is possibly TRBD1 (5 bases). Trimming removed 2 bases from V and 2 bases from J, with 6 bases in between. Germline CDR1 reads MNHNS; CDR2 reads SASEGT. This CDR3 region has 14 residues. Here the CDR3 DNA reads TGTGCCAGCAGTGAAAGACAGACTAATGAAAAACTGTTTTTT. This codes for CASSERQTNEKLFF.

This rearrangement joins TRBV27 to TRBJ2-1, with 14 bases identical to TRBD2. The CDR3 is 18 amino acids. V was pared by 6 bases and J by 7 bases, with 14 bases of the junction left unmatched. CDR1 and CDR2 (germline): MNHEY, SMNVEV (reference sequence). The CDR3 reads CASRQGTSGGQKWNEQFF. The CDR3 DNA sequence: TGTGCCAGCAGACAGGGGACTAGCGGGGGACAAAAATGGAATGAGCAGTTCTTC.

CDR3 DNA sequence: TGTGCCAGCAGCCCCACACGACTAGGATCTGAGCAGTTCTTC. Its protein product is CASSPTRLGSEQFF. This rearrangement joins TRBV13 to TRBJ2-1; a possible D gene is TRBD2 (6 bases). The CDR3 has 14 residues. V was trimmed by 5 bases and J by 9 bases, leaving 17 bases between them. Germline CDR1 is PRHDT and CDR2 is FYEKMQ (reference sequence).

V usage is TRBV6-1 and J usage is TRBJ1-5, with D maybe TRBD1 (6 bases). Germline V lookup: CDR1 MNHNS, CDR2 SASEGT. Trimming removed 6 bases from V and 3 bases from J, with 15 bases in between. The CDR3 runs to 15 residues. CDR3 DNA: TGTGCCAGCAGGAACCGGGACAAGGACAATCAGCCCCAGCATTTT. It codes for CASRNRDKDNQPQHF.

The chain has TRBV7-9 and TRBJ2-7, with D perhaps matching TRBD2 (6 bases). Germline CDR1 is SEHNR and CDR2 is FQNEAQ (reference sequence). The CDR3 sequence is 16 residues long. V lost 1 base, J lost 1 base, and 14 bases lay in between. DNA of the CDR3: TGTGCCAGCAGCTTAGGTCCGGGCGGGGCTTCCTACGAGCAGTACTTC. Its protein product is CASSLGPGGASYEQYF.

The chain recombines TRBV4-1 with TRBJ1-4, with D possibly TRBD1 on 6 matching bases. Germline V gives CDR1 MGHRA, CDR2 YSYEKL. The CDR3 runs to 14 residues. The ends were cut back, 8 bases at V and 4 bases at J, with 14 bases in the middle. CDR3: CASGLDSFNEKLFF. The DNA of the CDR3 is TGCGCCAGCGGATTGGACAGTTTTAATGAAAAACTGTTTTTT.

The chain combines TRBV5-1 with TRBJ2-5, with D possibly matching TRBD1 (6 bases). This CDR3 spans 11 amino acids. CDR1 SGHRS and CDR2 YFSETQ come from the germline V gene. The V end was cut by 4 bases, the J end by 13 bases, with 14 bases between. The CDR3 DNA is TGCGCCAGCAGCGATCAGGGGTTCCTGTACTTC. Amino acid sequence: CASSDQGFLYF.

The chain links TRBV5-1 to TRBJ1-6; D may be TRBD1 (5 bases). Germline CDR1 and CDR2: SGHRS and YFSETQ. The CDR3 covers 13 residues. V shed 5 bases and J shed 7 bases, with 10 bases lying between them. CDR3 residues: CASRDIHNSPLHF. In nucleotides, the CDR3 is TGCGCCAGCAGGGACATTCACAATTCACCCCTCCACTTT.

This chain links TRBV6-5 with TRBJ2-5; 10 positions match TRBD1. Germline loops: CDR1 MNHEY, CDR2 SVGAGI. Trimming took 6 bases from V and 4 from J; bases not matched to a gene: 5. This CDR3 is built from 14 residues. The CDR3 sequence is CASRGGTGVETQYF. CDR3 DNA sequence: TGTGCCAGCAGGGGAGGGACAGGGGTAGAGACCCAGTACTTC.

The chain is built from TRBV7-9 and TRBJ2-1; tentatively, D is TRBD2 (5 bases). CDR1 SEHNR and CDR2 FQNEAQ come from the germline V gene (reference sequence). The CDR3 runs to 14 residues. Trimming shortened V by 5 bases and J by 0 bases, and 8 bases separated the two germline ends. In DNA, the CDR3 is TGTGCCAGCAGCGGACTTAGCTCCTACAATGAGCAGTTCTTC. Translation: CASSGLSSYNEQFF.

The chain is built from TRBV2 and TRBJ1-1, with TRBD1 identical over 7 bases. The J segment lost 1 base and the V segment lost 4 bases, leaving 6 bases of the junction unmatched. The CDR3 has 15 residues. CDR1 and CDR2 from the germline V gene are SNHLY and FYNNEI. Here the CDR3 DNA reads TGTGCCAGCAGTGGTGATGACAGGGAGAACACTGAAGCTTTCTTT. Protein sequence: CASSGDDRENTEAFF.

CDR3 residues: CASSLGTRTYEQYF. The CDR3, as DNA: TGTGCCAGCAGCTTAGGGACTAGAACTTACGAGCAGTACTTC. The rearrangement uses TRBV11-1 and TRBJ2-7, with 7 bases identical to TRBD2. V lost 1 base to trimming and J lost 4 bases; unmatched junction nucleotides: 4. The germline CDR1 and CDR2 sequences are SGHAT and FQDESV (reference sequence). This CDR3 region has 14 residues.

The chain links TRBV21-1 to TRBJ1-2. TRBV21-1 is annotated as a pseudogene. The CDR3 is 17 amino acids. As DNA, the CDR3 is TGTGCCAGCAGCAAGGTCGGGGGGGAGGTAGGTAACTATGGCTACACCTTC. It specifies CASSKVGGEVGNYGYTF.

For the CDR3, the DNA is TGTGCCAGCAGTGAATCCCAGGGTCAGCCCCAGCATTTT. Protein: CASSESQGQPQHF. The V gene is TRBV2, the J gene TRBJ1-5; weak D call: TRBD1 (5 bases). Germline assignment: CDR1 SNHLY and CDR2 FYNNEI. The CDR3 covers 13 residues. Between the trimmed V and J ends, which lost 2 bases and 6 bases, there was a span of 8 bases.

The chain uses TRBV13 and TRBJ1-5; D is uncertain. Trimming removed 0 bases from V and 4 bases from J, with 16 bases in between. The V gene's germline CDR1 is PRHDT and CDR2 FYEKMQ (reference sequence). The CDR3 consists of 17 residues. The CDR3 is CASSLGPGGSSNQPQHF. CDR3 nucleotides: TGTGCCAGCAGCTTAGGCCCGGGTGGAAGTAGTAATCAGCCCCAGCATTTT. Full variable domain (remainder filled in from reference TRBV13 and TRBJ1-5): AAGVIQSPRHLIKEKRETATLKCYPIPRHDTVYWYQQGPGQDPQFLISFYEKMQSDKGSIPDRFSAQQFSDYHSELNMSSLELGDSALYFCASSLGPGGSSNQPQHFGDGTRLSIL.

The rearrangement joins TRBV6-5 to TRBJ2-1; 7 positions match TRBD2. Germline CDR1 and CDR2: MNHEY and SVGAGI. CDR3 length equals 15 residues. The junction had 7 bases not matched to a gene; V was cut back by 4 bases and J by 4 bases. CDR3 DNA sequence: TGTGCCAGCAGTTGGGGACTAACTAAGTACAATGAGCAGTTCTTC. It encodes CASSWGLTKYNEQFF.

V and J are TRBV5-6 and TRBJ1-2; unclear D gene. Between the trimmed V and J ends, which lost 5 bases and 8 bases, there was a span of 13 bases. Germline V lookup: CDR1 SGHDT, CDR2 YYEEEE. CDR3 length equals 12 residues. CDR3 amino acids: CASSYLAAGYTF. The CDR3 nucleotides are TGTGCCAGCAGTTACCTAGCTGCAGGCTACACCTTC.

This chain connects TRBV7-6 to TRBJ1-1; no firm D call. The ends were cut back, 5 bases at V and 2 bases at J, with 9 bases in the middle. Germline V gives CDR1 SGHVS, CDR2 FNYEAQ. The CDR3 length is 13 residues. DNA for the CDR3: TGTGCCAGCAGCCCTACAGACAACACTGAAGCTTTCTTT. Translation gives CASSPTDNTEAFF.

The rearrangement links TRBV27 to TRBJ1-5; maybe TRBD1 (5 bases). There are 16 residues in the CDR3. The V end lost 4 bases, the J end lost 2 bases, and 15 bases lay between the germline ends. CDR1 is MNHEY and CDR2 is SMNVEV in the germline V gene (reference sequence). The CDR3 nucleotides are TGTGCCAGCAGTTCGCAGGGTTATGGGGGCAATCAGCCCCAGCATTTT. Translation gives CASSSQGYGGNQPQHF.